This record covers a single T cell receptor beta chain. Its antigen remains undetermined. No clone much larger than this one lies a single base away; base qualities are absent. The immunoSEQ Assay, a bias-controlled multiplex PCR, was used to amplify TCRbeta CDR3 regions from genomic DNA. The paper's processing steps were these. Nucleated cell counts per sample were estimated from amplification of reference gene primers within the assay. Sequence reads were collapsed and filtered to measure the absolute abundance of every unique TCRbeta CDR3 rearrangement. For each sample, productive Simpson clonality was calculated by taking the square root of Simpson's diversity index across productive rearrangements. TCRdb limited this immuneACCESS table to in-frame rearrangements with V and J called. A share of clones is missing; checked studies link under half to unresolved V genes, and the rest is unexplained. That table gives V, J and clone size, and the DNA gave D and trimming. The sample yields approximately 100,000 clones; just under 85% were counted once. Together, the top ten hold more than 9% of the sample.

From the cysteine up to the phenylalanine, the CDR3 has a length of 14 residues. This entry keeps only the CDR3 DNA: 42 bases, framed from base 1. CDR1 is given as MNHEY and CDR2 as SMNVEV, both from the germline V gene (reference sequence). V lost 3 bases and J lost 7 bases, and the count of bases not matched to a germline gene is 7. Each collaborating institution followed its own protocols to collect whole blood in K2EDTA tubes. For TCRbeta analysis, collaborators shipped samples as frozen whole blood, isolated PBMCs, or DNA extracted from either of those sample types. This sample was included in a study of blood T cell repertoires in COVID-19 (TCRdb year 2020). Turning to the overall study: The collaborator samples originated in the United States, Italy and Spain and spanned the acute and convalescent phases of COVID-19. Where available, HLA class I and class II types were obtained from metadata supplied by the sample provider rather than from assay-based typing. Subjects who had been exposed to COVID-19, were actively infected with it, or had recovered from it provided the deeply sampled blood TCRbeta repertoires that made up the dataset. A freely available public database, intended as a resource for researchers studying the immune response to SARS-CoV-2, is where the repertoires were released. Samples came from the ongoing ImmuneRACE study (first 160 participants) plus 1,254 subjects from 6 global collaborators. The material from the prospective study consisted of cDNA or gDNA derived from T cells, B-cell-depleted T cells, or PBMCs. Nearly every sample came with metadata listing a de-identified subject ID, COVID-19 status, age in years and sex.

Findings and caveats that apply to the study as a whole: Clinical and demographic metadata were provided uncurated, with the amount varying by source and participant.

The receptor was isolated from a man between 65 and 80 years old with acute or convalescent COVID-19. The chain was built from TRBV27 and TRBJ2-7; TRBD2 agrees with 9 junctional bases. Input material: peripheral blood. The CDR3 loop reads CASSFRGGAREQYF. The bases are TGTGCCAGCAGTTTCCGCGGGGGGGCAAGGGAGCAGTACTTC.